Shown below are 17 T cell receptor beta chains from a single sample sequenced in a study of T cells in women clearing cervical HPV infection. Here immunoSEQ multiplex PCR was the method, and the copy in TCRdb shows in-frame clones only, minus some. This listing includes 20,000 to 25,000 clones. The material sequenced was blood buffy coat. Receptors originate from a woman aged 18 to 75 with a cervical HPV16 infection that either progressed to CIN3+ or cleared (not recorded which).

On this clone itself: The missing CDR3 end, 3 residues past where the read stops, is filled in from the germline J gene. This chain links TRBV19 with TRBJ2-2; 10 positions match TRBD2. This CDR3 region has 16 residues. CDR1 is LNHDA, CDR2 SQIVND, per germline (reference sequence). J gave up 8 bases and V 7 bases, and 13 bases lay outside the gene matches. The covered CDR3 bases are TGTGCCAGTACTACAGAGGCTAGCGGGAGTGGTGGGGAG. As protein: CASTTEASGSGGE. The whole CDR3 protein is CASTTEASGSGGELFF. The whole variable domain, filled in from reference TRBV19 and TRBJ2-2, reads DGGITQSPKYLFRKEGQNVTLSCEQNLNHDAMYWYRQDPGQGLRLIYYSQIVNDFQKGDIAEGYSVSREKKESFPLTVTSAQKNPTAFYLCASTTEASGSGGELFFGEGSRLTVL.

Notes on this clone: Sequencing ends 3 residues short of the CDR3 end; the germline J gene provides the rest. The rearrangement links TRBV11-3 to TRBJ2-3; 9 bases are shared with TRBD2. The J segment lost 6 bases and the V segment lost 8 bases, leaving 6 bases of the junction unmatched. The CDR3 length is 13 residues. Germline V gene sequence: CDR1 SGHNT, CDR2 YENEEA. CDR3 loop: CASGSGREDTQYF. The CDR3 DNA, read in part, is TGTGCCAGCGGTAGCGGGAGAGAGGATACG.

In regard to this clone: Sequencing ends 3 residues short of the CDR3 end; the germline J gene provides the rest. The chain couples TRBV19 to TRBJ1-2; no clear D gene. The germline V gene has CDR1 LNHDA and CDR2 SQIVND (reference sequence). This CDR3 is 15 amino acids long. V was cut by 0 bases and J by 0 bases, with 8 bases left in between. The sequenced part of the CDR3 DNA is TGTGCCAGTAGTATAGATCGGGTTACTAACTATGGC. As protein: CASSIDRVTNYG. The whole CDR3 reads CASSIDRVTNYGYTF.

A note on this clone: The DNA ends 3 residues before the CDR3 does, and the rest of the CDR3 is filled in from the germline J gene. The chain has TRBV5-6 and TRBJ1-2; tentatively, D is TRBD1 (5 bases). Trimming cost V 2 bases and J 3 bases, with 14 bases left between them. The CDR3 length is 15 residues. CDR1 and CDR2 (germline): SGHDT, YYEEEE. The sequenced CDR3 bases are TGTGCCAGCAGCTTCAGGCGGGGACTTGACTATGGC. Its translation is CASSFRRGLDYG. The full CDR3 sequence reads CASSFRRGLDYGYTF.

On this clone itself: From the germline J gene comes the end of the CDR3, since the read stops 3 residues before it. The rearrangement uses TRBV20-1 and TRBJ1-2, with D tentatively TRBD1 (5 bases). In germline, CDR1 is DFQATT, CDR2 SNEGSKA (reference sequence). V was shortened by 7 bases and J by 5 bases, with 14 bases between the two germline ends. This CDR3 is built from 12 residues. Here the CDR3 reads CSVSTEIYGYTF. Partial CDR3 DNA: TGCAGTGTATCGACAGAAATTTATGGC.

With respect to this clone: The read falls 3 residues short of the CDR3 end, and the missing part is taken from the germline J gene. The V and J genes are TRBV5-6 and TRBJ2-7, with 7 positions matching TRBD1. The CDR3 runs 15 residues. With 3 bases clipped from V and 1 base from J, the junction kept 7 bases outside the gene matches. CDR1 SGHDT and CDR2 YYEEEE come from the germline V gene. The CDR3: CASSWTGQDSYEQYF. Partial CDR3 DNA: TGTGCCAGCAGCTGGACTGGACAGGATTCCTACGAG.

Frequency places this clone as medium-sized (0.01 to 0.1%). The read falls 3 residues short of the CDR3 end, and the missing part is taken from the germline J gene. The chain carries TRBV29-1 and TRBJ2-1, with 10 bases lining up with TRBD2. The CDR3 consists of 16 residues. Per germline, CDR1 SQVTM and CDR2 ANQGSEA. Trimming at V came to 6 bases and at J to 2 bases, leaving 10 bases not matched to a gene. Incomplete CDR3 DNA: TGCAGCGTGGTACTAGCGGGAAAAGGTACCTACAATGAG. Translating it yields CSVVLAGKGTYNE. The whole CDR3 is CSVVLAGKGTYNEQFF.

As to this clone: Read data end 3 residues before the CDR3 end; the end is taken from the germline J gene. This sequence joins TRBV5-1 and TRBJ2-1; TRBD2 matches at 12 bases. This CDR3 region has 17 residues. J was trimmed by 6 bases and V by 0 bases; bases with no gene match: 7. CDR1 and CDR2 (germline): SGHRS, YFSETQ. CDR3 DNA (partial): TGCGCCAGCAGCTTGGGACTAGCGGGAGTAGGTGGCAATGAG. As protein: CASSLGLAGVGGNE. The complete CDR3 sequence is CASSLGLAGVGGNEQFF.

Worth noting for this clone: Read coverage stops 3 residues before the CDR3 terminus; the germline J gene supplies the remainder. This rearrangement joins TRBV19 to TRBJ1-4; 7 positions agree with TRBD1. Germline trimming cut 6 bases from V and 8 bases from J; bases unmatched to any gene: 6. From germline, CDR1 is LNHDA and CDR2 SQIVND (reference sequence). The CDR3 loop spans 13 amino acids. The CDR3: CASSKTGLEKLFF. The DNA read from the CDR3 is TGTGCCAGTAGCAAGACAGGGTTAGAAAAA.

Worth noting for this clone: The read ends 3 residues early relative to the CDR3; the germline J gene fills the gap. The chain has TRBV12-3 or TRBV12-4 and TRBJ2-3; maybe TRBD2 (5 bases). V was cut by 7 bases and J by 0 bases, with 14 bases left in between. The CDR3 consists of 15 residues. The CDR3 reads CASTPGYTSTDTQYF. The covered CDR3 bases are TGTGCCAGCACCCCGGGGTACACTAGCACAGATACG.

Of note for this clone: The sequence runs out 3 residues before the end of the CDR3; the remainder is reconstructed from the germline J gene. This rearrangement joins TRBV2 to TRBJ2-3; TRBD1 matches 8 bases. Germline V lookup: CDR1 SNHLY, CDR2 FYNNEI. The CDR3 spans 14 residues. Losses at the gene ends were 6 bases for V and 0 bases for J; bases not matched to a gene: 2. CDR3 DNA, as far as it was read: TGTGCCAGCAGCCAGGGGGCGAGCACAGATACG. Translating gives CASSQGASTDT. Given in full, the CDR3 is CASSQGASTDTQYF. The variable domain in full, with the rest retrieved from reference TRBV2 and TRBJ2-3, is EPEVTQTPSHQVTQMGQEVILRCVPISNHLYFYWYRQILGQKVEFLVSFYNNEISEKSEIFDDQFSVERPDGSNFTLKIRSTKLEDSAMYFCASSQGASTDTQYFGPGTRLTVL.

Points on this clone: Read sequence stops 3 residues before the CDR3 end, and the germline J gene provides the missing end. The chain recombines TRBV2 with TRBJ1-1; D possibly corresponds to TRBD1 (5 bases). CDR1 and CDR2 from the germline V gene are SNHLY and FYNNEI. The CDR3 spans 13 residues. The covered CDR3 bases are TGTGCCAGCAGTGATGAGATGGGGCGGCGG. This translates into CASSDEMGRR. The full CDR3 protein is CASSDEMGRRAFF.

Note on this clone: The read falls 3 residues short of the CDR3 end, and the missing part is taken from the germline J gene. The V gene is TRBV5-1, the J gene TRBJ2-7, with 7 bases lining up with TRBD2. The V gene's germline CDR1 is SGHRS and CDR2 YFSETQ. The V and J ends lost 1 base and 1 base, in that order; junction bases with no gene match: 8. The CDR3 contains 16 residues. The covered CDR3 bases are TGCGCCAGCAGCTTGTTTCTAGCGGAAACTTCCTACGAG. Its translation is CASSLFLAETSYE. The whole CDR3 reads CASSLFLAETSYEQYF.

Remarks on this clone: The CDR3 end is not reached by the read, which stops 3 residues before it; the germline J gene fills it in. The V gene is TRBV2, the J gene TRBJ1-5; D unresolved. Per germline, CDR1 SNHLY and CDR2 FYNNEI. The CDR3 runs 15 residues. Deletions cut 1 base from V and 3 bases from J, with 10 bases between. CDR3 DNA, as far as it was read: TGTGCCAGCAGTGAAGACCTAGTCGTCAATCAGCCC. It translates to CASSEDLVVNQP. From start to end, the CDR3 is CASSEDLVVNQPQHF.

To note about this clone: The read ends 3 residues early relative to the CDR3; the germline J gene fills the gap. The rearrangement joins TRBV29-1 to TRBJ2-1, with 13 bases aligning to TRBD2. The CDR3 length is 20 residues. Germline V gene data show CDR1 as SQVTM and CDR2 as ANQGSEA. With 4 bases clipped from V and 6 bases from J, the junction kept 21 bases outside the gene matches. CDR3 DNA, as far as it was read: TGCAGCGTTGGGCCCCCGCTACTAGCGGGAGGGCCCCTTATCCTCAATGAG. It yields the protein CSVGPPLLAGGPLILNE. The whole CDR3 region reads CSVGPPLLAGGPLILNEQFF.

On this clone: The read halts 3 residues ahead of the CDR3 end, with the missing end drawn from the germline J gene. V gene TRBV4-1 combines with J gene TRBJ1-4; no firm D call. The V gene's germline CDR1 is MGHRA and CDR2 YSYEKL. V lost 7 bases and J 4 bases, leaving 10 bases between the germline ends. There are 13 residues in the CDR3. The CDR3 here is CASTSANNEKLFF. The covered CDR3 bases are TGCGCCAGCACGTCCGCTAATAATGAAAAA.

About this clone itself: The DNA ends 3 residues before the CDR3 does, and the rest of the CDR3 is filled in from the germline J gene. The chain has TRBV7-9 and TRBJ1-2, with 9 bases that match TRBD1. J lost 4 bases, V lost 3 bases, and 3 bases had no gene match. The CDR3 consists of 14 residues. CDR1 SEHNR and CDR2 FQNEAQ come from the germline V gene (reference sequence). CDR3: CASSLMGQGYGYTF. The CDR3 bases that were read are TGTGCCAGCAGCTTGATGGGACAGGGCTATGGC.